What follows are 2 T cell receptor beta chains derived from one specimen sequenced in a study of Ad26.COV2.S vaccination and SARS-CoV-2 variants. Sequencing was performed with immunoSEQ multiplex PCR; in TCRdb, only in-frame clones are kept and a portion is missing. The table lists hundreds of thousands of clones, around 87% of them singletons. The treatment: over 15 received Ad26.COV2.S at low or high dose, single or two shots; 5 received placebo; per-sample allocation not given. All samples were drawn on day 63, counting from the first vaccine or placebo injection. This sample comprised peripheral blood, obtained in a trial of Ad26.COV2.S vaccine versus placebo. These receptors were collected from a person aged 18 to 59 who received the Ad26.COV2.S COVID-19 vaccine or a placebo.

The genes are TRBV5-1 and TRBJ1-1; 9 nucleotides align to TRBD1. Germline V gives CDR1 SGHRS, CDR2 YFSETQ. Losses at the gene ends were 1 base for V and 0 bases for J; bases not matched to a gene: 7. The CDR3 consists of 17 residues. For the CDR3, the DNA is TGCGCCAGCAGCTTGTCAACAGGGGGCTCAATGAACACTGAAGCTTTCTTT. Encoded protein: CASSLSTGGSMNTEAFF. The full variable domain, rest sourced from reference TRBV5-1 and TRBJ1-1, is KAGVTQTPRYLIKTRGQQVTLSCSPISGHRSVSWYQQTPGQGLQFLFEYFSETQRNKGNFPGRFSGRQFSNSRSEMNVSTLELGDSALYLCASSLSTGGSMNTEAFFGQGTRLTVV.

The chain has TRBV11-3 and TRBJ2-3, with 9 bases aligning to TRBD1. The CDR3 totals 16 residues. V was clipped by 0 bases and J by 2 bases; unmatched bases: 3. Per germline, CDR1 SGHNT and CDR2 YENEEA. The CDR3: CASSLDGQGTTDTQYF. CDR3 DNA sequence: TGTGCCAGCAGCTTAGATGGACAGGGGACCACAGATACGCAGTATTTT.